This T cell receptor (beta chain) was retrieved from a study of blood T cell repertoires in COVID-19. Looking at the study overall: From the United States, Italy and Spain came samples of acute and convalescent COVID-19. Sources were T cells, B-cell-depleted T cells, or PBMCs; the material itself was cDNA or gDNA.

Trimming removed 0 bases at V and 2 bases at J, with 7 bases between. Germline assignment: CDR1 SGHAT and CDR2 FQNNGV. The CDR3 has 14 amino acids. Authors' analysis steps: Amplification with reference gene primers provided the estimates of nucleated cell counts. TCRdb's copy holds only in-frame clones and misses some; the assay was immunoSEQ multiplex PCR. V and J calls and clone size are given by that table; D and trimming were obtained from the DNA. The sample shows roughly 220,000 clones, approximately 86% of them seen only once. A Seattle source enrolled patients during active infection and followed them longitudinally.

Sample: peripheral blood. The receptor was isolated from a woman between 50 and 59 years old with COVID-19, enrolled during active disease. The gene calls are TRBV11-2 and TRBJ1-1; D remains ambiguous. CDR3 protein: CASSLDFPNTEAFF. The DNA for the CDR3 is TGTGCCAGCAGCTTAGATTTCCCAAACACTGAAGCTTTCTTT.